These 22 T cell receptor beta chains came from one sample sequenced in a study of shared clonotypes between healthy human individuals. Sequenced by immunoSEQ multiplex PCR; TCRdb stores in-frame clones only, minus some. This sample has a few million clones, with around nine tenths found just once. The specimen sequenced was naive CD4+ T cells sorted from blood. This sample's subset: CD45RA+ positively selected. The receptors derive from a man aged 18 to 35 in good health.

The genes are TRBV5-6 and TRBJ1-3; D unclear. V shed 2 bases and J shed 0 bases, with 9 bases lying between them. Germline CDR1 and CDR2: SGHDT and YYEEEE. The CDR3 contains 15 residues. CDR3 nucleotide sequence: TGTGCCAGCAGCTTTCCCGGGATCTCTGGAAACACCATATATTTT. This gives the protein CASSFPGISGNTIYF.

Only a few counts were recorded for this clone. This rearrangement joins TRBV5-6 to TRBJ1-6; D gene unclear. Trimming removed 4 bases at V and 7 bases at J, with 12 bases between. This CDR3 contains 14 residues. From germline, CDR1 is SGHDT and CDR2 YYEEEE. DNA of the CDR3: TGTGCCAGCAGCGGCACGACGGTAAATTCACCCCTCCACTTT. This encodes CASSGTTVNSPLHF.

The rearrangement links TRBV4-1 to TRBJ1-5; D is undetermined. Germline-derived CDR1 and CDR2 are MGHRA and YSYEKL. This CDR3 spans 14 amino acids. Trimming shortened V by 4 bases and J by 6 bases, and 13 bases separated the two germline ends. The CDR3 nucleotides read TGCGCCAGCAGCCGCATAGGGTTGAGTCAGCCCCAGCATTTT. This sequence encodes CASSRIGLSQPQHF.

On this clone: Within the sample, other DNA sequences also encode this same CDR3. The V gene is TRBV5-6, the J gene TRBJ1-1; perhaps TRBD1 as D (5 bases). The germline gives CDR1 SGHDT, CDR2 YYEEEE. The V end was cut by 2 bases, the J end by 1 base, with 6 bases between. The CDR3 is made up of 13 amino acids. CDR3 DNA sequence: TGTGCCAGCAGCTTTACAGGGAACACTGAAGCTTTCTTT. It encodes CASSFTGNTEAFF.

This clone was detected only once. The chain recombines TRBV5-1 with TRBJ2-2; D remains unclear. CDR1 is SGHRS and CDR2 is YFSETQ in the germline V gene. The V and J ends lost 0 bases and 7 bases respectively, with 7 bases between them. The CDR3 totals 13 residues. CDR3 in amino acids: CASSLAVNGELFF. DNA for the CDR3: TGCGCCAGCAGCTTGGCGGTTAACGGGGAGCTGTTTTTT.

This chain connects TRBV5-4 to TRBJ1-1; D is undetermined. CDR3 length equals 14 residues. V was clipped by 2 bases and J by 1 base, with 9 bases between them. CDR1 SGHNT and CDR2 YYREEE come from the germline V gene (reference sequence). CDR3: CASSLVPPNTEAFF. As DNA, the CDR3 is TGTGCCAGCAGCTTAGTTCCGCCGAACACTGAAGCTTTCTTT.

The chain has TRBV4-1 and TRBJ1-6; 8 bases line up with TRBD1. CDR3 length: 17 amino acids. CDR1 and CDR2 (germline): MGHRA, YSYEKL. V dropped 1 base and J dropped 7; count of bases not matched to a gene: 9. In DNA form, the CDR3 reads TGCGCCAGCAGCCAAGGGACAGGGCTCGAGCGGAATTCACCCCTCCACTTT. Amino acids: CASSQGTGLERNSPLHF.

The gene calls are TRBV28 and TRBJ1-1; possible D gene TRBD1, 5 bases. Trimming removed 4 bases from V and 1 base from J, with 13 bases in between. The length of the CDR3 is 15 residues. CDR1 MDHEN and CDR2 SYDVKM come from the germline V gene. CDR3 residues: CASSSESQGNTEAFF. CDR3 bases: TGTGCCAGCAGTTCCGAGAGCCAGGGGAACACTGAAGCTTTCTTT.

This clone was found once. This rearrangement joins TRBV6-1 to TRBJ2-2, with 11 bases that match TRBD2. Germline V lookup: CDR1 MNHNS, CDR2 SASEGT. The V segment lost 6 bases and the J segment 0 bases; nucleotides outside the gene matches: 0. CDR3 length equals 15 residues. CDR3 protein: CASRTSGTNTGELFF. The CDR3 coding sequence is TGTGCCAGCAGGACTAGCGGGACGAACACCGGGGAGCTGTTTTTT.

The V and J genes are TRBV4-3 and TRBJ2-7, with unresolved D. The CDR3 is 13 amino acids. V lost 0 bases, J lost 1 base, and 4 bases lay in between. Germline V lookup: CDR1 LGHNA, CDR2 YSLEER. This chain's CDR3 is CASSQESSYEQYF. The CDR3 DNA follows: TGCGCCAGCAGCCAAGAGAGTTCCTACGAGCAGTACTTC.

CDR3 nucleotides: TGTGCCAGTGGAAACAGGGACCCTGGGGTCCTGACTTTC. Its protein is CASGNRDPGVLTF. The rearrangement joins TRBV6-5 to TRBJ2-6, with a tentative D call TRBD1 (6 bases). The V gene's germline CDR1 is MNHEY and CDR2 SVGAGI. The CDR3 contains 13 residues. The V end was cut by 9 bases, the J end by 13 bases, with 19 bases between.

V is TRBV5-4 and J is TRBJ2-5; 11 bases map to TRBD2. The V gene's germline CDR1 is SGHNT and CDR2 YYREEE (reference sequence). V lost 4 bases to trimming and J lost 2 bases; unmatched junction nucleotides: 7. This CDR3 comprises 16 residues. The CDR3: CASSPTVAGGQETQYF. CDR3 nucleotide sequence: TGTGCCAGCAGCCCCACGGTAGCGGGGGGGCAAGAGACCCAGTACTTC.

The gene calls are TRBV6-5 and TRBJ2-6; D may be TRBD1 (5 bases). The CDR3 is made up of 15 amino acids. Germline V lookup: CDR1 MNHEY, CDR2 SVGAGI. Trimming took off 4 bases at V and 2 bases at J, with 9 bases between the two ends. The CDR3: CASSFDSTGANVLTF. CDR3 nucleotides: TGTGCCAGCAGTTTCGACAGTACTGGGGCCAACGTCCTGACTTTC.

The chain combines TRBV19 with TRBJ2-1, with 7 bases identical to TRBD2. Germline CDR1 is LNHDA and CDR2 is SQIVND (reference sequence). The CDR3 sequence is 17 residues long. The V gene end was trimmed by 1 base and the J gene end by 4 bases; junction bases not matched to a gene: 10. CDR3 residues: CASSIGGGGPSYNEQFF. CDR3 bases: TGTGCCAGTAGTATAGGGGGGGGAGGGCCGAGTTACAATGAGCAGTTCTTC.

The rearrangement joins TRBV19 to TRBJ1-2; a possible D gene is TRBD1 (6 bases). Trimming shortened V by 5 bases and J by 4 bases, and 11 bases separated the two germline ends. This CDR3 is built from 13 residues. The germline V gene has CDR1 LNHDA and CDR2 SQIVND (reference sequence). The CDR3 bases are TGTGCCAGTAGTCAGGGGATCGGCTATGGCTACACCTTC. Translated, it gives CASSQGIGYGYTF.

The CDR3 DNA sequence: TGTGCCAGCAGTGCCCCGGGCAGCCCTAACTATGGCTACACCTTC. This sequence encodes CASSAPGSPNYGYTF. The V call is TRBV2, the J call TRBJ1-2; no clear D gene. V lost 4 bases, J lost 0 bases, and 12 bases lay in between. Germline-derived CDR1 and CDR2 are SNHLY and FYNNEI. The CDR3 is 15 residues long.

This clone has only one observation. The sample contains more than one DNA sequence encoding this CDR3. V is TRBV30 and J is TRBJ1-5, with a weak D call TRBD1 (5 bases). Between the trimmed V and J ends, which lost 0 bases and 3 bases, there was a span of 9 bases. Germline lookup yields CDR1 GTSNPN and CDR2 SVGIG (reference sequence). The CDR3 extends over 14 amino acids. In DNA form, the CDR3 reads TGTGCCTGGAGTGTTGGGGGGAACAATCAGCCCCAGCATTTT. The encoded protein is CAWSVGGNNQPQHF.

The chain links TRBV21-1 to TRBJ2-1; no DNA check was done on the table's D call, TRBD2. TRBV21-1 represents a pseudogene. The CDR3 covers 16 residues. CDR3 DNA: TGTGCCAGCAGCAAAGGGGGCGGGAGGGCCTACAATGAGCAGTTCTTC. This gives the protein CASSKGGGRAYNEQFF.

This clone appeared a single time. The chain recombines TRBV19 with TRBJ1-2; no clear D gene. This CDR3 is built from 15 residues. Trimming stripped 0 bases from V and 2 bases from J, with 10 bases between. CDR1 and CDR2 from the germline V gene are LNHDA and SQIVND (reference sequence). CDR3 nucleotides: TGTGCCAGTAGTATAGATCACGCAACCAACTATGGCTACACCTTC. Encoded protein: CASSIDHATNYGYTF.

The chain employs TRBV6-1 and TRBJ2-7; TRBD1 is a possible D gene (5 bases). CDR3 size: 18 residues. Germline CDR1 reads MNHNS; CDR2 reads SASEGT. With 2 bases removed from V and 1 base from J, the gap between germline ends came to 21 bases. The CDR3 region has the DNA TGTGCCAGCAGTGAATTAGGGGTCTGGGTAGAGAAGTCCTACGAGCAGTACTTC. Translating it yields CASSELGVWVEKSYEQYF.

V gene TRBV27 combines with J gene TRBJ2-2, with 8 bases that match TRBD2. After removal of 3 bases from V and 4 bases from J, the junction contained 4 bases not matched to a gene. Germline values: CDR1 MNHEY, CDR2 SMNVEV (reference sequence). The CDR3 sequence is 15 residues long. The DNA for the CDR3 is TGTGCCAGCAGTTTTGTGCTAGCGGGCACCGGGGAGCTGTTTTTT. It translates to CASSFVLAGTGELFF.

V is TRBV25-1 and J is TRBJ1-2; TRBD1 matches 10 bases. V dropped 4 bases and J dropped 8; count of bases not matched to a gene: 4. This CDR3 spans 13 amino acids. Per germline, CDR1 MGHDK and CDR2 SYGVNS. This CDR3 reads CASSGQGAGGYTF. The CDR3 DNA is TGTGCCAGCAGTGGACAGGGGGCTGGGGGCTACACCTTC.